The clone carrying this T cell receptor beta chain was seen many times. Antigen specificity is unknown. Germline values: CDR1 MNHNS, CDR2 SASEGT. The CDR3 is 14 residues long. The ends were cut back, 4 bases at V and 7 bases at J, with 14 bases in the middle. The data stem from a study of regulatory T cells in long-lasting Graves disease. The time point here: newly diagnosed GD, antithyroid drugs for less than 3 months. The TCR library was made from RNA that had been extracted from PBMCs in TRIzol. Regarding the study as a whole: Peripheral blood was the sole material, not thyroid tissue.

Arm-PCR of CDR3 regions and iRepertoire HTBI primers were used to build TCR beta libraries. TCRdb analysed the multiplex PCR reads with MiXCR anew, one entry per CDR3 protein. This repertoire shows some 250,000 distinct CDR3 sequences, 15% to 20% found once; its top ten account for approximately 15%. The sample also formed part of further work on T cells in Graves' hyperthyroidism and ophthalmopathy. As that report states: Carried out on the TCR CDR3, a first-round RT-PCR used the HTBI primer set. Blood also contained most expanded thyroid clonotypes above 0.001.

Sequencing used peripheral blood mononuclear cells (PBMCs), obtained at new diagnosis, from a patient treated with antithyroid drugs. This receptor was identified in a woman under 40 with Graves disease. The rearrangement joins TRBV6-1 to TRBJ1-5, with D possibly being TRBD1 (6 bases). The CDR3: CASSVGDKRQPQHF. CDR3 coding DNA: TGTGCCAGCAGTGTGGGGGACAAGCGCCAGCCCCAGCATTTT.